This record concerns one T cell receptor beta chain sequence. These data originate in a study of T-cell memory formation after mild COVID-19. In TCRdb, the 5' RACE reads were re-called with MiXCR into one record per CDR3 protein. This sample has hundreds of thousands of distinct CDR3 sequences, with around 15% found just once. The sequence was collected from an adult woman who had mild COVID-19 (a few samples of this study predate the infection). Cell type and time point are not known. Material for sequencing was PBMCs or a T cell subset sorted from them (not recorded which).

The chain's CDR3 is CASSSSGTRAFF. The DNA for the CDR3 is TGTGCCAGCAGTTCCTCCGGGACAAGAGCTTTCTTT. The gene calls are TRBV6-5 and TRBJ1-1; weak D call: TRBD1 (6 bases). Between the trimmed V and J ends, which lost 4 bases and 10 bases, there was a span of 13 bases. The CDR3 extends over 12 amino acids. Per germline, CDR1 MNHEY and CDR2 SVGAGI.